This is a list of T cell receptor beta chains from one sample in a study of cytomegalovirus exposure and HLA in healthy donors. Clones were read by immunoSEQ multiplex PCR, and TCRdb kept only the in-frame ones, dropping some. The table records 140,000 to 150,000 clones, more than 75% of them present only once. The sample consisted of PBMCs. Source of these receptors: a woman under 30 in good health and CMV-seropositive. CDR3s include the opening cysteine and the closing phenylalanine or tryptophan. A D gene is named only where the DNA matches it firmly. A row's size may be missing; if present it is once, few, many or a size class.

-,TRBJ2-5,-,TRBV6-6,TGTGCCAGCAGTTACAAGGGGCCAGACCCCCAAGAGACCCAGTACTTC,CASSYKGPDPQETQYF
-,TRBJ1-5,-,TRBV6-5,TGTGCCAGCGGATTGTGGAGCGGCAATCAGCCCCAGCATTTT,CASGLWSGNQPQHF
few,TRBJ2-5,TRBD1,TRBV7-9,TGTGCCAGCAGCTTAGGCAGGGGGTTGGAAGAGACCCAGTACTTC,CASSLGRGLEETQYF
-,TRBJ2-4,TRBD2,TRBV4-1,TGCGCCAGCAGCCAAGGTACTAGCGGGGGAAAAGCCAAAAACATTCAGTACTTC,CASSQGTSGGKAKNIQYF
-,TRBJ1-5,-,TRBV6-1,TGTGCCAGCAGTGAAGCAATTCCGGGACGGGGGTCCAATCAGCCCCGGCATTTT,CASSEAIPGRGSNQPRHF
-,TRBJ2-7,-,TRBV7-6,TGTGCCAGCAGCTTACAGGAAACCTACGAGCAGTACTTC,CASSLQETYEQYF
once,TRBJ2-1,TRBD2,TRBV27,TGTGCCAGCAGTTTACTTCTAGCGGGGGGAGACAATGAGCAGTTCTTC,CASSLLLAGGDNEQFF
-,TRBJ2-7,TRBD2,TRBV30,TGTGCCTGGAGTGTCCAGCGGGGGCCAAAATACGAGCAGTACTTC,CAWSVQRGPKYEQYF
-,TRBJ2-3,TRBD1,TRBV19,TGTGCCAGTAGCATTACACCGACAGGGCCAGATACGCAGTATTTT,CASSITPTGPDTQYF
-,TRBJ1-2,TRBD1,TRBV19,TGTGCCAGTAGTGGGACAGGGGCGTTCGGCTACACCTTC,CASSGTGAFGYTF
-,TRBJ2-5,-,TRBV18,TGTGCCAGCTTTGGGACTCTGCAAGAGACCCAGTACTTC,CASFGTLQETQYF
-,TRBJ2-5,-,TRBV18,TGTGCCAGCTCACCTAAGTCCGGGATACTGTACCAAGAGACCCAGTACTTC,CASSPKSGILYQETQYF
-,TRBJ2-3,-,TRBV14,TGTGCCAGCAGCCTAGGGACTCCAGTATACACAGATACGCAGTATTTT,CASSLGTPVYTDTQYF
once,TRBJ2-7,-,TRBV2,TGTGCCAGCAGTGATCAGCCAGTCGGGGGTATCCATGGCGAGCAGTACTTC,CASSDQPVGGIHGEQYF
-,TRBJ1-1,TRBD1,TRBV7-9,TGTGCCAGCAGCTTTCCGGGCGGGACAGGGAAAATGAACACTGAAGCTTTCTTT,CASSFPGGTGKMNTEAFF
medium-sized,TRBJ2-7,-,TRBV5-6,TGTGCCAGCAGCTGGGGGGGCGGGGAACGCTTATGGTACGAGCAGTACTTC,CASSWGGGERLWYEQYF
-,TRBJ2-1,TRBD2,TRBV25-1,TGTGCCAGCAGCGGGGGGACTAGCAGAGGAAATGAGCAGTTCTTC,CASSGGTSRGNEQFF
-,TRBJ2-7,TRBD1,TRBV9,TGTGCCAGCAGCCGCACTCATACGGGACAGGGGGCCGGGGAGCAGTACTTC,CASSRTHTGQGAGEQYF
-,TRBJ1-2,TRBD1,TRBV9,TGTGCCAGCAGCCCATCCTTGAGGACAGGTCCTAACTATGGCTACACCTTC,CASSPSLRTGPNYGYTF
-,TRBJ1-1,TRBD1,TRBV19,TGTGCCAGTAGCCCTCGACAGGGTGGGGGAACTGAAGCTTTCTTT,CASSPRQGGGTEAFF
-,TRBJ2-7,-,TRBV4-3,TGCGCCAGCAGCCAAGAAGCAGGGCAGGGGTACTACGAGCAGTACTTC,CASSQEAGQGYYEQYF
-,TRBJ1-2,TRBD1,TRBV6-6,TGTGCCAGCAGAGGGACAGGGTTCTATGGCTACACCTTC,CASRGTGFYGYTF
-,TRBJ2-2,-,TRBV9,TGTGCCAGCAGCGTAGTTTCGGGGGTGAACACCGGGGAGCTGTTTTTT,CASSVVSGVNTGELFF
-,TRBJ2-7,-,TRBV12-5,TGTGCTAGTGCCCTCCCCGGCGGGCAGTACTTC,CASALPGGQYF
-,TRBJ2-7,-,TRBV18,TGTGCCAGCTCCTCAGGGAGGTCCTACGAGCAGTACTTC,CASSSGRSYEQYF
-,TRBJ1-1,-,TRBV15,TGTGCCACCAGCAGAGTTCATGACACTGAAGCTTTCTTT,CATSRVHDTEAFF
few,TRBJ1-1,-,TRBV10-1,TGCGCCAGCAGTGAATCCAGGGTCACTGAAGCTTTCTTT,CASSESRVTEAFF
-,TRBJ2-3,TRBD2,TRBV19,TGTGCCAGTAGCATTAGCGGGGGCCCCACAGATACGCAGTATTTT,CASSISGGPTDTQYF
-,TRBJ2-5,-,TRBV6-5,TGTGCCAGCAGTTCCCTCGGGAGACCAAAAGAGACCCAGTACTTC,CASSSLGRPKETQYF
-,TRBJ1-3,TRBD1,TRBV4-2,TGTGCCAGCAGCCATCCTGGGACAGAAGGAAACACCATATATTTT,CASSHPGTEGNTIYF
-,TRBJ1-3,-,TRBV4-2,TGTGCCAGCAGCCAAGTCCAGCAGGGCACTGGAAACACCATATATTTT,CASSQVQQGTGNTIYF
-,TRBJ2-6,TRBD1,TRBV15,TGTGCCACCAGCCCAAGACAGGGGTCCACTGGGGCCAACGTCCTGACTTTC,CATSPRQGSTGANVLTF
-,TRBJ2-1,TRBD1,TRBV6-1,TGTGCCAGCAGCGACACAGGGGACGAAATTACAGAGCAGTTCTTC,CASSDTGDEITEQFF
-,TRBJ2-3,TRBD2,TRBV19,TGTGCCAGTAGTCCGGGACTAGAAAGGACAGATACGCAGTATTTT,CASSPGLERTDTQYF
-,TRBJ1-2,-,TRBV7-2,TGTGCCAGCAGCTTAGGGGGGGGTTCTGGCTACACCTTC,CASSLGGGSGYTF
-,TRBJ2-3,-,TRBV19,TGTGCCAGTCTCAGCTCCACAGGGTCGCCCATCACAGATACGCAGTATTTT,CASLSSTGSPITDTQYF
-,TRBJ2-1,TRBD1,TRBV6-5,TGTGCCAGCAGCCCGGACAGGAGCTCCTACAATGAGCAGTTCTTC,CASSPDRSSYNEQFF
-,TRBJ2-1,TRBD1,TRBV5-1,TGCGCCAGCAGCGGGACAGGGACTATCAATGAGCAGTTCTTC,CASSGTGTINEQFF
-,TRBJ2-7,-,TRBV6-1,TGTGCCAGCACCGAGACTCCGTCCTACGAGCAGTACTTC,CASTETPSYEQYF
-,TRBJ1-1,-,TRBV9,TGTGCCAGCAGCGCGTCGGGGAACACTGAAGCTTTCTTT,CASSASGNTEAFF
-,TRBJ2-7,TRBD2,TRBV13,TGTGCCAGCAGCCCAAGCGGGGCACGCTCCTACGAGCAGTACTTC,CASSPSGARSYEQYF
-,TRBJ2-6,-,TRBV4-3,TGCGCCAGCAGCCAAGATCGAGCAGGAAGCTTCTCTGGGGCCAACGTCCTGACTTTC,CASSQDRAGSFSGANVLTF
few,TRBJ1-1,TRBD1,TRBV5-1,TGCGCCAGCAGCTTGGGCAGGGGGACTGAAGCTTTCTTT,CASSLGRGTEAFF